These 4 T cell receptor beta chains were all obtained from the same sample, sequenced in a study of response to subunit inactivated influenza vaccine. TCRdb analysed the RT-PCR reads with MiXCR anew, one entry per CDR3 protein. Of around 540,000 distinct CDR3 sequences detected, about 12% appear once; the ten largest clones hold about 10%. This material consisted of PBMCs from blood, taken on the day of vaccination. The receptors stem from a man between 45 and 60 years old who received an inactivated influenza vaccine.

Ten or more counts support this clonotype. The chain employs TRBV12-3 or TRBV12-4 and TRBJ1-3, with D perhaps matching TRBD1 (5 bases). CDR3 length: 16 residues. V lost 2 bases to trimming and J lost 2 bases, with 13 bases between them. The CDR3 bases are TGTGCCAGCAGTTTACAGGGAGAACTGGCTGGAAACACCATATATTTT. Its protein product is CASSLQGELAGNTIYF.

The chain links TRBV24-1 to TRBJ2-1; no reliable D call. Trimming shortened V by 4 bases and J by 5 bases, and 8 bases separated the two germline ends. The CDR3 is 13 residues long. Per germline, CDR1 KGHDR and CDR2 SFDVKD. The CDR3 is CATSEAENNEQFF. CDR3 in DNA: TGTGCCACCAGTGAGGCTGAGAACAATGAGCAGTTCTTC.

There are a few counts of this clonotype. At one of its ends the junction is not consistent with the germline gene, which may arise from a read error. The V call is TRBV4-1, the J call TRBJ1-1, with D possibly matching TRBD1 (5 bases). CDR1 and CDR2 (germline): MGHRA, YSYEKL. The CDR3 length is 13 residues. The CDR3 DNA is TGCGCCAGCAGCCCGGACACGAACACTGAACCTTTCTTT. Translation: CASSPDTNTEPFF.

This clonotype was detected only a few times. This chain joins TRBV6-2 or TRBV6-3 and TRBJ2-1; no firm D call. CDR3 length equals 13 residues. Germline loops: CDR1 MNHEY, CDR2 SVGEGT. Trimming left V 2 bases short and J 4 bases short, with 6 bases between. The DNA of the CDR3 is TGTGCCAGCAGTTACCCCGATTACAATGAGCAGTTCTTC. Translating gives CASSYPDYNEQFF.